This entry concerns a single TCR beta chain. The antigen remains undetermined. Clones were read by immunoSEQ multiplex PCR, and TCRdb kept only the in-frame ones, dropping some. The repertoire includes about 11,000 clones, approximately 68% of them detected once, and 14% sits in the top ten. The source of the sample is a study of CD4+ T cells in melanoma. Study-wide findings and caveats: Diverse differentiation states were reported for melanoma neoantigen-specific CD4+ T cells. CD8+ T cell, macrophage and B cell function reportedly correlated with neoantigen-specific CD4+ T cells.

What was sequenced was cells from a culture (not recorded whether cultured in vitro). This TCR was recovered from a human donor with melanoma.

The CDR3 spells CASSLGRGQGDRHTEAFF. In nucleotides, the CDR3 is TGTGCCAGCAGCTTGGGTCGGGGACAGGGGGATCGGCACACTGAAGCTTTCTTT. This rearrangement joins TRBV11-2 to TRBJ1-1; 11 bases line up with TRBD1. Germline V lookup: CDR1 SGHAT, CDR2 FQNNGV. The ends lost 3 bases at V and 3 bases at J; junction bases unmatched: 12. The CDR3 contains 18 residues. Supplemented by reference TRBV11-2 and TRBJ1-1, the full variable domain reads EAGVAQSPRYKIIEKRQSVAFWCNPISGHATLYWYQQILGQGPKLLIQFQNNGVVDDSQLPKDRFSAERLKGVDSTLKIQPAKLEDSAVYLCASSLGRGQGDRHTEAFFGQGTRLTVV.